The TCR beta chain described here comes from a study of PD-L1 blockade in urothelial cancer. Study background: At some point between 2013 and 2015 therapy began: atezolizumab 1,200 mg intravenously every 3 weeks. A median approximately 150,000 T cells were found in blood samples.

Synthetic TCR analog templates were spiked into all PCRs individually. Data came from immunoSEQ multiplex PCR; TCRdb stores just in-frame clones and leaves some out. The sample records roughly 52,000 clones, around 84% being singletons. The CDR3 length is 14 residues. Trimming took off 3 bases at V and 0 bases at J, with 8 bases between the two ends. Germline CDR1 reads SGHDN; CDR2 reads FVKESK. Time point noted: pretreatment peripheral blood. Enrolled patients showed locally advanced or metastatic urothelial carcinoma. The chain employs TRBV14 and TRBJ1-1; D is perhaps TRBD1 (6 bases). The sample consisted of PBMCs, taken around atezolizumab (anti-PD-L1) treatment. The source is a man aged 45-65 years with urothelial cancer. This chain's CDR3 is CASSQDSLNTEAFF. The CDR3 DNA sequence: TGTGCCAGCAGCCAGGACAGCTTGAACACTGAAGCTTTCTTT.